This T cell receptor beta chain was captured by sequencing in a study of cytomegalovirus exposure and HLA in healthy donors. Study-wide context: An earlier analysis identified 95 million to 120 million unique TCR beta sequences in about 190 million T cells. HLA-typed donors contributed around 82 million unique TCRs, which were held in an early data release.

Despite likely unrecorded immune exposures, the donors were nominally healthy at the time of sampling. Per germline, CDR1 GTSNPN and CDR2 SVGIG (reference sequence). With 6 bases clipped from V and 0 bases from J, the junction kept 9 bases outside the gene matches. The CDR3 is 16 amino acids. This clone was counted a single time. Its antigen is not identified. Study conclusions and caveats: Being productive about 87% or about 30% of the time was typical of most TCR beta V segments in an earlier analysis.

Use of 60 Vbeta and 13 Jbeta primers characterized the PCR. Produced via immunoSEQ multiplex PCR; TCRdb's table is partial and in-frame only. The repertoire holds about 85,000 clones, with around 77% as singletons. The sequence derives from a boy aged 5-17 years in good health and CMV-seronegative. V usage is TRBV30 and J usage is TRBJ1-5, with 9 bases identical to TRBD1. The source material was PBMCs. The CDR3 spells CACKTGGPNSNQPQHF. In DNA, the CDR3 is TGTGCCTGTAAAACAGGGGGCCCAAATAGCAATCAGCCCCAGCATTTT.